The source of this TCR beta chain is a study of blood T cells in healthy people across ages (dated by TCRdb to the mid-2010s). Regarding the complete study: Template switching captured roughly one uniquely barcoded TCR beta cDNA molecule per two T cells in model experiments. The study measured age-related changes in TCR beta repertoire diversity using deep sequencing normalized with unique cDNA molecular identifiers. The donors were divided into four age groups: young (average 16 years), middle-aged (about 40), aged (approximately 62) and long-lived (more than 75). Using the same blood draw, the study looked at two additional independent replicas of 1 million unique cDNA reads for two donors, one aged 18 to 30 and the other aged 80 or older.

The donors were 40 or so Caucasian individuals from Russia, aged roughly 6 to 95 years, who were systemically healthy. Each donor gave around 9 milliliters of peripheral blood, collected into EDTA-treated Vacutainer tubes. PBMCs were isolated by Ficoll-Paque density-gradient centrifugation, with at least 6.5 million obtained per sample. Trizol reagent was used to extract total RNA from PBMCs, with at least 5.5 micrograms per sample. For every donor, an aliquot of PBMCs went through flow cytometry to measure the percentages of naive CD45RAhigh/CD27high T cells. At the junction V is shortened by 4 bases and J by 4 bases, with 4 bases in between. The CDR3 numbers 11 residues from cysteine through phenylalanine. Solely the CDR3 DNA is kept, with 33 bases framed from the first base. Sequences SEHNR (CDR1) and FQNEAQ (CDR2) are obtained from the germline V gene (reference sequence). Broader findings and caveats from the paper: Estimates of total diversity based on one million sequenced T cells were considered lower bounds and underestimates. Because the CMV infection status of the donors was unknown, age-related changes in expanded clonotypes may potentially have been confounded. Observed TCR beta diversity correlated strongly with the percentage of naive T cells measured by flow cytometry. Compared with the aged group, the long-lived group had more naive CD4+ T cells, fewer expanded clones and increased TCR diversity, suggesting age selection. As age increased, observed TCR beta diversity per million T cells dropped in a roughly linear way, and a significant reduction was already evident by age about 40. Conclusive comparison of naive and antigen-experienced compartments was prevented by the profiling of bulk unsorted PBMCs.

This clonotype was counted many times. The antigen it recognizes is unknown. No qualities accompany the bases; no much larger clone lies one base away. The library came from 5' RACE. For sequencing, an Illumina HiSeq 2500 was employed. A second about 7 to 12 cycle PCR used a sample-barcoded 5' primer and a J-beta primer mix. Each TCR beta cDNA molecule received a unique molecular identifier from a template-switch 5' adaptor carrying 12 random nucleotides. At least 2.5 million CDR3-containing paired-end reads were obtained from each sample. All of the RNA was converted into first-strand cDNA using the Mint cDNA synthesis kit, with a TRBC-specific oligonucleotide serving as the primer. Following uracil-DNA glycosylase treatment, a first 18-cycle PCR with universal primers M1SS and BC2_uni_R was performed on all cDNA. The authors processed their data as follows. Normalization of each sample was performed by random selection of 1 million high-quality reads, each carrying a distinct molecular identifier. Reads sharing molecular identifiers were discarded rather than binned into consensus sequences. CDR3 identification, clonotype clustering and error correction used MiTCR with a Q25 quality threshold and the strictest error-elimination algorithm. A nonparametric unseen species model using Euler transformation provided a lower-bound estimate of total TCR beta diversity. TCRdb's own reprocessing of the public reads used fastp at Q25 and MiXCR and kept productive beta chains. Every CDR3 protein is listed once, alongside the most common genes and DNA of its rows. These V and J calls are TCRdb output, not the study's own analysis. This sample gives around 500,000 distinct CDR3 sequences in total; 27% of them show up just once. The ten top clones hold approximately 4% of the sample.

A further study also used this sample, focusing on T cells of mothers and their children. In that second paper, the authors write: Donors were nine systemically healthy Caucasian individuals: three mothers and their six children. cDNA synthesis consumed the entire amount of extracted RNA, loaded at approximately 1.6 ug RNA in each 15 ul reaction. In the second PCR, the M1S primer introduced both the sample barcodes and 2-4 random nucleotides. Each mother yielded over 9.5 million TCR beta CDR3 reads and each child 3 million to 3.5 million reads. Thymic selection similarly shapes TCR recombination output in related and unrelated pairs, with minor effect from inherited differences. Normalized repertoire overlap in related mother-child pairs was always slightly higher than in unrelated mother-child pairs, but the difference was never significant. No persistent microchimeric T cell clones were found, with a detection sensitivity of 75 to 100 clones per million clonotypes. To look for features that set related mother-child pairs apart from unrelated individuals, the researchers ran deep NGS to compare the TCR beta repertoires of mothers and children. Mothers averaged roughly 36 +/- 4 years of age and children averaged roughly 10 +/- 4 years. Libraries were sequenced on Illumina HiSeq 2000 with 100+100 nt paired-end reads after adapter ligation with NEBNext reagents. To avoid cross-contamination, the mother libraries and the child libraries were prepared a month apart and sequenced in separate runs. Each donor had between roughly 450,000 and 2,300,000 distinct TCR beta clonotypes identified. Naive TCR beta clonotypes were estimated from low-frequency clonotypes matched to each donor's FACS-determined naive share, without sorting.

What was sequenced was blood. This sequence originates from a boy aged 2 to 9 in good health. The rearranged segments are TRBV7-9 and TRBJ2-5, with the D gene uncertain. The nucleotide sequence is TGTGCCAGCAGCTCCACAGAGACCCAGTACTTC. It is translated as CASSSTETQYF.